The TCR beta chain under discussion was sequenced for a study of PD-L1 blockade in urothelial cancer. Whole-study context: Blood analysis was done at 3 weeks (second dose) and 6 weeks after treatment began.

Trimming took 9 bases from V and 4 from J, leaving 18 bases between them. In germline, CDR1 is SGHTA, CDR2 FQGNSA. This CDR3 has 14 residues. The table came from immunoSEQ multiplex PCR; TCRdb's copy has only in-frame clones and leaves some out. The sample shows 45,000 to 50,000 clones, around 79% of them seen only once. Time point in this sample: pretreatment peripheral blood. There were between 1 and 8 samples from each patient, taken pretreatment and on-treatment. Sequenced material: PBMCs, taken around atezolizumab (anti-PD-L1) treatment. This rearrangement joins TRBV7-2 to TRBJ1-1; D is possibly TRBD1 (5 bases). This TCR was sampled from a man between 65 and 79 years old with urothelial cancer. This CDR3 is CARESREVVTEAFF. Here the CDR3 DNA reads TGTGCCAGGGAGAGCAGGGAAGTTGTCACTGAAGCTTTCTTT.